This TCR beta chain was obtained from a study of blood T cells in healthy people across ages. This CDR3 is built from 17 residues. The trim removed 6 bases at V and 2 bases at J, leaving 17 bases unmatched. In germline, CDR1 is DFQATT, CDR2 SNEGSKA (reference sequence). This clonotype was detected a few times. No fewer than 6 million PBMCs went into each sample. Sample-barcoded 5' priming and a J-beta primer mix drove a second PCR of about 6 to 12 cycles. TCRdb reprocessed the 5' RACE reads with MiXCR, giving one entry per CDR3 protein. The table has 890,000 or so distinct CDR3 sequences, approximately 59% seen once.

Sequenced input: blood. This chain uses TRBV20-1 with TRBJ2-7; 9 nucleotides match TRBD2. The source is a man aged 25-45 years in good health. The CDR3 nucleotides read TGCAGTGCCCCCGGGATAGCGGGGGTAACACCGACCTACGAGCAGTACTTC. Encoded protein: CSAPGIAGVTPTYEQYF.